A selection of T cell receptor beta chains follows, all from one sample in a study of a mutant IDH1 vaccine in newly diagnosed glioma. Their antigens are not known. Produced via immunoSEQ multiplex PCR; TCRdb's table is partial and in-frame only. The table has over 50,000 clones, around 89% seen once. The material sequenced was PBMCs, taken from a glioma patient whose treatment included an IDH1 peptide vaccine. These receptors all come from a woman aged 40-49 years with glioma. Each CDR3 is given with its conserved first and last residue. The order of the fields is J gene, V gene, D gene, clone size, CDR3 DNA, CDR3 protein. A D gene is named only where the DNA matches it firmly. The size of a clone is reported for some rows only, either as once, few or many, or as a class for expanded clones.

J gene: TRBJ1-2; V gene: TRBV19; D gene: NA; clone size: once; CDR3 DNA: TGTGCCAGTAGTATGGAAAGGGCTTACACCTTC; CDR3 protein: CASSMERAYTF
J gene: TRBJ2-7; V gene: TRBV7-9; D gene: TRBD1; clone size: once; CDR3 DNA: TGTGCCAGCAGTGGGACAGGGGGTTACGAGCAGTACTTC; CDR3 protein: CASSGTGGYEQYF
J gene: TRBJ2-6; V gene: TRBV7-9; D gene: NA; clone size: NA; CDR3 DNA: TGTGCCAGCAGCGGCGGTGACTCTGGGGCCAACGTCCTGACTTTC; CDR3 protein: CASSGGDSGANVLTF
J gene: TRBJ1-2; V gene: TRBV4-3; D gene: NA; clone size: NA; CDR3 DNA: TGCGCCAGCAGCCAAGATTTAACAGGGCTCTATGGCTACACCTTC; CDR3 protein: CASSQDLTGLYGYTF
J gene: TRBJ1-6; V gene: TRBV7-2; D gene: TRBD1; clone size: few; CDR3 DNA: TGTGCCAGCAGCTTAGAGGGACAGGGGAATAATTCACCCCTCCACTTT; CDR3 protein: CASSLEGQGNNSPLHF
J gene: TRBJ1-4; V gene: TRBV2; D gene: NA; clone size: NA; CDR3 DNA: TGTGCCAGCAGTGAACTCCTAGCAAGTGAAAAACTGTTTTTT; CDR3 protein: CASSELLASEKLFF
J gene: TRBJ1-1; V gene: TRBV27; D gene: TRBD1; clone size: NA; CDR3 DNA: TGTGCCAGCAGTTTAGGAACAGGGGGAGGGAACACTGAAGCTTTCTTT; CDR3 protein: CASSLGTGGGNTEAFF
J gene: TRBJ1-4; V gene: TRBV5-8; D gene: NA; clone size: NA; CDR3 DNA: TGTGCCAGCAGCTTATCCGCAGGCGCACTTTCAACTAATGAAAAACTGTTTTTT; CDR3 protein: CASSLSAGALSTNEKLFF
J gene: TRBJ2-4; V gene: TRBV6-1; D gene: NA; clone size: NA; CDR3 DNA: TGTGCCAGCAGTGAAGCGGGACTCGGCAAAAACATTCAGTACTTC; CDR3 protein: CASSEAGLGKNIQYF
J gene: TRBJ1-5; V gene: TRBV7-2; D gene: TRBD1; clone size: once; CDR3 DNA: TGTGCCAGCAGCCCATCCCGGACAGGGTCCAATCAGCCCCAGCATTTT; CDR3 protein: CASSPSRTGSNQPQHF
J gene: TRBJ2-5; V gene: TRBV7-2; D gene: NA; clone size: NA; CDR3 DNA: TGTGCCAGCAGCTTAGGATTGTTGCGGGGGCGGGAGACCCAGTACTTC; CDR3 protein: CASSLGLLRGRETQYF
J gene: TRBJ1-1; V gene: TRBV2; D gene: NA; clone size: NA; CDR3 DNA: TGTGCCAGCGGGAGTCAACCCAACACTGAAGCTTTCTTT; CDR3 protein: CASGSQPNTEAFF
J gene: TRBJ2-2; V gene: TRBV9; D gene: TRBD2; clone size: NA; CDR3 DNA: TGTGCCAGCAGCAGTAGCGGGATTGCGAACACCGGGGAGCTGTTTTTT; CDR3 protein: CASSSSGIANTGELFF
J gene: TRBJ1-3; V gene: TRBV5-6; D gene: NA; clone size: NA; CDR3 DNA: TGTGCCAGCAGCCTAGGACAGACCCCCTCTGGAAACACCATATATTTT; CDR3 protein: CASSLGQTPSGNTIYF
J gene: TRBJ2-2; V gene: TRBV2; D gene: NA; clone size: NA; CDR3 DNA: TGTGCCAGCAGTGAAGGGGCTAGCGCCGGGGAGCTGTTTTTT; CDR3 protein: CASSEGASAGELFF
J gene: TRBJ2-6; V gene: TRBV4-3; D gene: NA; clone size: NA; CDR3 DNA: TGCGCCAGCAGCCAAGAGGCCGGATTCTCTGGGGCCAACGTCCTGACTTTC; CDR3 protein: CASSQEAGFSGANVLTF
J gene: TRBJ2-3; V gene: TRBV30; D gene: NA; clone size: NA; CDR3 DNA: TGTGCCTGGAGACTAAAATCGAGCACAGATACGCAGTATTTT; CDR3 protein: CAWRLKSSTDTQYF
J gene: TRBJ1-2; V gene: TRBV28; D gene: NA; clone size: NA; CDR3 DNA: TGTGCCAGCAGTCAGCTTACAGGGTCCTATGGCTACACCTTC; CDR3 protein: CASSQLTGSYGYTF
J gene: TRBJ2-7; V gene: TRBV6-1; D gene: NA; clone size: NA; CDR3 DNA: TGTGCCAGCAGTGAAGAAACAGGGTTATACGAGCAGTACTTC; CDR3 protein: CASSEETGLYEQYF
J gene: TRBJ2-1; V gene: TRBV4-2; D gene: TRBD1; clone size: NA; CDR3 DNA: TGTGCCAGCAGCCAAGTAGGGACAGGGGGATTGGACAATGAGCAGTTCTTC; CDR3 protein: CASSQVGTGGLDNEQFF
J gene: TRBJ2-7; V gene: TRBV5-1; D gene: NA; clone size: NA; CDR3 DNA: TGCGCCAGCAGCTTGGGAGGGGCCCAGGCTACCTACGAGCAGTACTTC; CDR3 protein: CASSLGGAQATYEQYF
J gene: TRBJ2-1; V gene: TRBV10-3; D gene: TRBD2; clone size: NA; CDR3 DNA: TGTGCCATCAGTAAAGGGACTAGCGGGAGGGACACTGAGCAGTTCTTC; CDR3 protein: CAISKGTSGRDTEQFF
J gene: TRBJ1-2; V gene: TRBV5-1; D gene: TRBD1; clone size: NA; CDR3 DNA: TGCGCCAGCAGCTTGCCTAGGTCAGGGGGTGGCTACACCTTC; CDR3 protein: CASSLPRSGGGYTF
J gene: TRBJ2-7; V gene: TRBV7-9; D gene: NA; clone size: NA; CDR3 DNA: TGTGCCAGCAGCTTAGTTCCCAACGAGCAGTACTTC; CDR3 protein: CASSLVPNEQYF
J gene: TRBJ2-6; V gene: TRBV10-1; D gene: NA; clone size: NA; CDR3 DNA: TGCGCCAGCAGTGAGGGGGGATCTGGGGCCAACGTCCTGACTTTC; CDR3 protein: CASSEGGSGANVLTF
J gene: TRBJ1-4; V gene: TRBV4-3; D gene: NA; clone size: NA; CDR3 DNA: TGCGCCAGCTCCACGATGCGGGGGGGGGAAAAACTGTTTTTT; CDR3 protein: CASSTMRGGEKLFF
J gene: TRBJ1-2; V gene: TRBV2; D gene: NA; clone size: NA; CDR3 DNA: TGTGCCAGCAGGTGGAGCGAGGCGAACTATGGCTACACCTTC; CDR3 protein: CASRWSEANYGYTF
J gene: TRBJ1-5; V gene: TRBV19; D gene: TRBD1; clone size: few; CDR3 DNA: TGTGCCAGTAGGGAACAGGGGAACCTAGGTCAGCCCCAGCATTTT; CDR3 protein: CASREQGNLGQPQHF
J gene: TRBJ2-1; V gene: TRBV7-2; D gene: TRBD2; clone size: NA; CDR3 DNA: TGTGCCAGCAGCTTAGATCCGGGGGGCTACAATGAGCAGTTCTTC; CDR3 protein: CASSLDPGGYNEQFF
J gene: TRBJ1-3; V gene: TRBV7-9; D gene: NA; clone size: NA; CDR3 DNA: TGTGCCAGCAGGACGACGGCGTATGGAAACACCATATATTTT; CDR3 protein: CASRTTAYGNTIYF
J gene: TRBJ1-4; V gene: TRBV4-3; D gene: TRBD1; clone size: NA; CDR3 DNA: TGCGCCAGCAGCCGGGGACAGGGGGCGATCACTAATGAAAAACTGTTTTTT; CDR3 protein: CASSRGQGAITNEKLFF
J gene: TRBJ1-1; V gene: TRBV27; D gene: NA; clone size: NA; CDR3 DNA: TGTGCCAGCAGTTCCTACGGGCTCCAGGGAGGGATCACTGAAGCTTTCTTT; CDR3 protein: CASSSYGLQGGITEAFF
J gene: TRBJ1-1; V gene: TRBV7-2; D gene: NA; clone size: medium-sized; CDR3 DNA: TGTGCCAGCAGCCAACAGAGGAACACTGAAGCTTTCTTT; CDR3 protein: CASSQQRNTEAFF
J gene: TRBJ2-4; V gene: TRBV9; D gene: TRBD1; clone size: NA; CDR3 DNA: TGTGCCAGCAGCGTGGGACAGGGGAACATTCAGTACTTC; CDR3 protein: CASSVGQGNIQYF
J gene: TRBJ2-7; V gene: TRBV6-5; D gene: TRBD2; clone size: NA; CDR3 DNA: TGTGCCAGCACCGGGACTAGCGGGGGGTACGAGCAGTACTTC; CDR3 protein: CASTGTSGGYEQYF
J gene: TRBJ2-7; V gene: TRBV5-1; D gene: NA; clone size: NA; CDR3 DNA: TGCGCCAGCAGGGGGGCGCGGGACGGGCCCTACGAGCAGTACTTC; CDR3 protein: CASRGARDGPYEQYF
J gene: TRBJ2-1; V gene: TRBV29-1; D gene: TRBD2; clone size: NA; CDR3 DNA: TGCAGCGTTGGGGGACTAGCGGGGGGGCTGCGGAATGAGCAGTTCTTC; CDR3 protein: CSVGGLAGGLRNEQFF
J gene: TRBJ1-2; V gene: TRBV6-1; D gene: NA; clone size: NA; CDR3 DNA: TGTGCCAGCAGTGGGGGTACTAACTATGGCTACACCTTC; CDR3 protein: CASSGGTNYGYTF
J gene: TRBJ1-5; V gene: TRBV7-2; D gene: NA; clone size: NA; CDR3 DNA: TGTGCCAGCAGCTTTTCCAGGGATCAGCCCCAGCATTTT; CDR3 protein: CASSFSRDQPQHF
J gene: TRBJ2-5; V gene: TRBV23-1; D gene: NA; clone size: NA; CDR3 DNA: TGCGCCAGCAGTCCGGGCCGGGACACCCAAGAGACCCAGTACTTC; CDR3 protein: CASSPGRDTQETQYF
J gene: TRBJ2-5; V gene: TRBV7-9; D gene: TRBD1; clone size: NA; CDR3 DNA: TGTGCCAGCAGCCGGACAGGGGGGTTAGACCAAGAGACCCAGTACTTC; CDR3 protein: CASSRTGGLDQETQYF
J gene: TRBJ2-5; V gene: TRBV5-5; D gene: TRBD2; clone size: NA; CDR3 DNA: TGTGCCAGCAGCTCCGGGACTAGGGACCTCGGGGAGACCCAGTACTTC; CDR3 protein: CASSSGTRDLGETQYF
J gene: TRBJ2-7; V gene: TRBV19; D gene: NA; clone size: NA; CDR3 DNA: TGTGCCAGTAGTATAGATCTGAGGCGGAGAGCCTACGAGCAGTACTTC; CDR3 protein: CASSIDLRRRAYEQYF
J gene: TRBJ2-3; V gene: TRBV4-1; D gene: NA; clone size: NA; CDR3 DNA: TGCGCCAGCAGCCAAGATGTCGGCACAGATACGCAGTATTTT; CDR3 protein: CASSQDVGTDTQYF
J gene: TRBJ2-5; V gene: TRBV5-1; D gene: TRBD2; clone size: NA; CDR3 DNA: TGCGCCAGCAGCTTGGGGGCTAGCGGAGGCCAAGAGACCCAGTACTTC; CDR3 protein: CASSLGASGGQETQYF
J gene: TRBJ1-3; V gene: TRBV4-1; D gene: NA; clone size: NA; CDR3 DNA: TGCGCCAGCAGCCAAAGTGAGTCGGGCTCTGGAAACACCATATATTTT; CDR3 protein: CASSQSESGSGNTIYF
J gene: TRBJ2-2; V gene: TRBV2; D gene: TRBD1; clone size: NA; CDR3 DNA: TGTGCCAGCAGTGCCGGGACAGGGGGCACCGGGGAGCTGTTTTTT; CDR3 protein: CASSAGTGGTGELFF
J gene: TRBJ2-1; V gene: TRBV6-4; D gene: NA; clone size: once; CDR3 DNA: TGTGCCAGCAGTCCTACAGTGGTGCAATCGGCCAATGAGCAGTTCTTC; CDR3 protein: CASSPTVVQSANEQFF
J gene: TRBJ2-7; V gene: TRBV2; D gene: NA; clone size: NA; CDR3 DNA: TGTGCCAGCAGTGAAGGACCGCCCAGCTCCTACGAGCAGTACTTC; CDR3 protein: CASSEGPPSSYEQYF
J gene: TRBJ1-4; V gene: TRBV5-1; D gene: NA; clone size: NA; CDR3 DNA: TGCGCCAGCAGCTTGGGGGGATCAACTAATGAAAAACTGTTTTTT; CDR3 protein: CASSLGGSTNEKLFF
J gene: TRBJ2-1; V gene: TRBV6-1; D gene: NA; clone size: NA; CDR3 DNA: TGTGCCAGCAATGGGGGGAAGGAGCAGTTCTTC; CDR3 protein: CASNGGKEQFF